This T cell receptor beta chain was recovered during a study of blood T cell repertoires in COVID-19. Study-wide background: Samples representing acute and convalescent COVID-19 were sourced from the United States, Italy and Spain. Sources were T cells, B-cell-depleted T cells, or PBMCs; the material itself was cDNA or gDNA.

In the authors' methods: Estimates of nucleated cell counts were drawn from the amplification of reference gene primers. Generated by immunoSEQ multiplex PCR, the TCRdb table keeps only in-frame clones and is missing some. D and trimming were read from the DNA, whereas the V and J calls and clone size are those reported in that table. This sample has about 270,000 clones; more than 75% occur once, and the top ten carry 2% to 2.5%. Per germline, CDR1 MNHEY and CDR2 SMNVEV (reference sequence). This CDR3 spans 18 amino acids. Trimming shortened V by 7 bases and J by 0 bases, and 19 bases separated the two germline ends. Enrollees, 18 to 89 years old, lived in 24 US areas.

The rearrangement uses TRBV27 and TRBJ2-6; possible D gene TRBD1, 5 bases. The receptor was isolated from a woman aged 40 to 49 with acute COVID-19. Material for sequencing was PBMCs or T cells enriched from blood (not recorded which). The CDR3 region is CASKRTGRASSGANVLTF. DNA for the CDR3: TGTGCCAGCAAACGAACGGGCAGGGCCAGCTCTGGGGCCAACGTCCTGACTTTC.